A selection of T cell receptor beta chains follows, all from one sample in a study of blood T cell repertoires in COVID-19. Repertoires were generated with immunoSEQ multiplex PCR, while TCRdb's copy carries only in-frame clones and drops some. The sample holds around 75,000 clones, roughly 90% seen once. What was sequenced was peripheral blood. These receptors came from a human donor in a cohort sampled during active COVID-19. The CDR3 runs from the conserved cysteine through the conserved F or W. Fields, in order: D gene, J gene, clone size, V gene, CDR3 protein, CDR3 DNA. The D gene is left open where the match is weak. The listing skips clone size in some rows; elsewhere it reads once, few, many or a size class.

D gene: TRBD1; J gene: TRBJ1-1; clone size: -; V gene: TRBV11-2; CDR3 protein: CASSLERGQNTEAFF; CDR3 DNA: TGTGCCAGCAGCTTAGAGAGGGGGCAGAACACTGAAGCTTTCTTT
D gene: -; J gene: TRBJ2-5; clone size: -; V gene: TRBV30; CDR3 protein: CAWSTPRGTQYF; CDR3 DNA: TGTGCCTGGAGCACACCGCGGGGGACCCAGTACTTC
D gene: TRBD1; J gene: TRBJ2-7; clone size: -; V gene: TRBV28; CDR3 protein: CASSPDRVFYEQYF; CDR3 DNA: TGTGCCAGCAGCCCGGACAGGGTATTCTACGAGCAGTACTTC
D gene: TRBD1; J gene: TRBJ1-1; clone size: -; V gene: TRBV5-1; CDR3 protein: CASRRTGSGQGGTEAFF; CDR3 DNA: TGCGCCAGCAGACGGACAGGTTCGGGACAAGGCGGCACTGAAGCTTTCTTT
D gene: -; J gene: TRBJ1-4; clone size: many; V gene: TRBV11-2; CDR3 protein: CASTMGGAPGEKLFF; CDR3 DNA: TGTGCCAGCACCATGGGGGGGGCGCCGGGTGAAAAACTGTTTTTT
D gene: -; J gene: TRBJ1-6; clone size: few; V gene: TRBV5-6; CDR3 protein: CASTKRGGGNSPLHF; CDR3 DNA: TGTGCCAGCACCAAACGGGGGGGTGGTAATTCACCCCTCCACTTT
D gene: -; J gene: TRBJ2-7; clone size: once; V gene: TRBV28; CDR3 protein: CASSPGYTYEQYF; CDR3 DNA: TGTGCCAGCAGTCCGGGATACACCTACGAGCAGTACTTC
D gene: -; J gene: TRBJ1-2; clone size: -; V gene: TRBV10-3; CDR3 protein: CAISDGREWGYTF; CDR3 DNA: TGTGCCATCAGTGATGGGCGAGAGTGGGGCTACACCTTC
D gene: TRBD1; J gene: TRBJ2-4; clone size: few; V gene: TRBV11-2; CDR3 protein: CASSLTTGGNIQYF; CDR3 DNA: TGTGCCAGCAGCTTAACAACAGGGGGAAACATTCAGTACTTC
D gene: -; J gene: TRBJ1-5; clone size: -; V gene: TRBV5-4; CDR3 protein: CASSLFGSNQPQHF; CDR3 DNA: TGTGCCAGCAGCTTGTTCGGTAGCAATCAGCCCCAGCATTTT
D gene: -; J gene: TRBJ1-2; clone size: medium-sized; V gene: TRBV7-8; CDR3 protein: CACQSDTVDYGYTF; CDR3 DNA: TGTGCCTGTCAGAGTGACACCGTCGACTATGGCTACACCTTC
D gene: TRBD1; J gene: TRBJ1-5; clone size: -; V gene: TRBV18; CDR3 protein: CASSPGQSNQPQHF; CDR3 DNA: TGTGCCAGCTCACCGGGACAGTCCAATCAGCCCCAGCATTTT
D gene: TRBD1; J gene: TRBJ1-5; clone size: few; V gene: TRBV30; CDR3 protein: CAWSRWKGGEHNQPQHF; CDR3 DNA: TGTGCCTGGAGTAGGTGGAAAGGGGGCGAACACAATCAGCCCCAGCATTTT
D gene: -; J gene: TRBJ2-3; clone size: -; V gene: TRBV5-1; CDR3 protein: CASDVGASLSTDTQYF; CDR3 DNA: TGCGCCAGCGACGTGGGGGCCTCCTTAAGCACAGATACGCAGTATTTT
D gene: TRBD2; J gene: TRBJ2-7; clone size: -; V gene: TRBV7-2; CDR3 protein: CASSLMGGMEYEQYF; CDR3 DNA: TGTGCCAGCAGCTTAATGGGAGGGATGGAGTACGAGCAGTACTTC
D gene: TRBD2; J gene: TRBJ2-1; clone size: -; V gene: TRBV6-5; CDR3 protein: CASRGLAANEQFF; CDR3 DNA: TGTGCCAGCAGGGGACTAGCCGCCAATGAGCAGTTCTTC
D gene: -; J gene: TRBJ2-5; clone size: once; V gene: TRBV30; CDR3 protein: CAWSAGVETQYF; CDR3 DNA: TGTGCCTGGAGTGCAGGGGTAGAGACCCAGTACTTC
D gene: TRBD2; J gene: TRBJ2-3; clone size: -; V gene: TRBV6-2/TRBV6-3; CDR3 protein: CASSPPRTSGGRSPPSTQYF; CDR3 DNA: TGTGCCAGCAGTCCACCACGGACTAGCGGGGGCCGTTCCCCCCCCAGTACGCAGTATTTT
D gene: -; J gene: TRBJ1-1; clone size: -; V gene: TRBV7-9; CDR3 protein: CASSLDLRGGEAFF; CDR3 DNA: TGTGCCAGCAGCTTAGATCTTCGCGGGGGGGAAGCTTTCTTT
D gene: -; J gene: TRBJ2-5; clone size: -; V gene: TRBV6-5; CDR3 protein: CASSYSGGTQYF; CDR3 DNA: TGTGCCAGCAGTTACTCAGGAGGGACCCAGTACTTC
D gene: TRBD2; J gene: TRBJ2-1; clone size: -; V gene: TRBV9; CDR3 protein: CASSDPGLAGFDEQFF; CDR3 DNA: TGTGCCAGCAGCGACCCGGGACTAGCGGGATTTGATGAGCAGTTCTTC
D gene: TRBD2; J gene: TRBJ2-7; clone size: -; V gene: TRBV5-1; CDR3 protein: CASSFSQRGTSYEQYF; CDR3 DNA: TGCGCCAGCAGCTTTAGTCAGCGGGGGACTTCCTACGAGCAGTACTTC
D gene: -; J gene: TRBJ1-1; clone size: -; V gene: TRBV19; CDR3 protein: CASSGNGRERLNTEAFF; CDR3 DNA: TGTGCCAGTAGTGGCAATGGGAGGGAAAGATTGAACACTGAAGCTTTCTTT
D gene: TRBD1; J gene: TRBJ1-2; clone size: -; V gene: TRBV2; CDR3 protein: CASIRQGSANYGYTF; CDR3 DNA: TGTGCCAGCATCAGACAGGGAAGCGCCAACTATGGCTACACCTTC
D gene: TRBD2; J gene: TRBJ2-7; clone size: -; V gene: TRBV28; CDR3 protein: CASQLAGGSGQYF; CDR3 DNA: TGTGCCAGCCAACTAGCGGGAGGGTCTGGGCAGTACTTC
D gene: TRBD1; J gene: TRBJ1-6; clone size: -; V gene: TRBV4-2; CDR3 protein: CASSQERGQGALSPLHF; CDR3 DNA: TGTGCCAGCAGCCAAGAAAGGGGACAGGGGGCGCTTTCACCCCTCCACTTT
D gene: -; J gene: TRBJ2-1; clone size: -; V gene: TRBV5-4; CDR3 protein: CASSLPLSGPANEQFF; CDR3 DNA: TGTGCCAGCAGCTTACCCCTGAGCGGGCCGGCGAATGAGCAGTTCTTC
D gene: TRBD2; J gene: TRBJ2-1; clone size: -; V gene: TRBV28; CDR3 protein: CASSFSLAVQGQFF; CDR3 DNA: TGTGCCAGCAGTTTCTCACTAGCGGTCCAGGGGCAGTTCTTC
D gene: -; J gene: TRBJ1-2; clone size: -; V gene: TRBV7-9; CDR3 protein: CASSLDIDRVYGYTF; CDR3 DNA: TGTGCCAGCAGCTTAGATATAGACAGAGTCTATGGCTACACCTTC
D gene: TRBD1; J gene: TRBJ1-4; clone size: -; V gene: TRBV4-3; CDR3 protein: CASSPTGVKEKLFF; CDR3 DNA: TGCGCCAGCAGCCCGACAGGGGTTAAGGAAAAACTGTTTTTT
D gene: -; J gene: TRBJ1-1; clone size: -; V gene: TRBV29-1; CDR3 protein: CSVMGLMNTEAFF; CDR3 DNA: TGCAGCGTTATGGGACTCATGAACACTGAAGCTTTCTTT
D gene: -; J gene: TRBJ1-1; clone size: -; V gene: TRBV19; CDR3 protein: CASSLTTALNTEAFF; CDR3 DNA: TGTGCCAGTAGCCTCACGACAGCCCTGAACACTGAAGCTTTCTTT
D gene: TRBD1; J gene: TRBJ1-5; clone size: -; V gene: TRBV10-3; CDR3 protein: CAIRINRDRALGNQPQHF; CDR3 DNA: TGTGCCATCAGGATCAACCGGGACAGGGCGTTAGGCAATCAGCCCCAGCATTTT
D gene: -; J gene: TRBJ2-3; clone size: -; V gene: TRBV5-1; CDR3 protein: CASSLAGPRGPRDTQYF; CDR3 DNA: TGCGCCAGCAGCTTGGCTGGCCCCCGCGGTCCCCGTGATACGCAGTATTTT
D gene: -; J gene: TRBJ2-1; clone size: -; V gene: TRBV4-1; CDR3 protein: CASSQGSGHNEQFF; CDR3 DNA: TGCGCCAGCAGCCAGGGTAGCGGACACAATGAGCAGTTCTTC
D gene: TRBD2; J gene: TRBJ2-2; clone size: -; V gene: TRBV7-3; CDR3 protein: CASSLTGGARTGELFF; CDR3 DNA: TGTGCCAGCAGCTTAACGGGAGGGGCGCGGACCGGGGAGCTGTTTTTT
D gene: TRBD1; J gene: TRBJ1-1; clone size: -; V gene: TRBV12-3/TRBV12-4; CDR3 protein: CANRQGALTEAFF; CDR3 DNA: TGTGCCAACCGACAGGGGGCTTTAACTGAAGCTTTCTTT
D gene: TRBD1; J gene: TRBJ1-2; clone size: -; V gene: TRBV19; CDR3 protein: CASRQVGDRKYGYTF; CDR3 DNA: TGTGCCAGTAGGCAAGTTGGGGACAGAAAGTATGGCTACACCTTC